The rows below give T cell receptor beta chains drawn from one sample of a study of blood T cells in healthy people across ages. TCRdb re-analysed the 5' RACE reads in MiXCR, keeping a single row per CDR3 protein. The sample records approximately 940,000 distinct CDR3 sequences, 45% to 50% being singletons. The sample comprised blood. The receptors stem from a man younger than 40 in good health. The CDR3 runs from the conserved cysteine through the conserved F or W. A D gene is named only where the DNA matches it firmly. The size of a clone is reported for some rows only, either as once, few or many, or as a class for expanded clones.

j_call: TRBJ1-2
d_call: TRBD1
clone_size: NA
v_call: TRBV5-6
cdr3_aa: CASSFRTGVYGYTF
cdr3_nt: TGTGCCAGCAGCTTCCGGACAGGGGTCTATGGCTACACCTTC

j_call: TRBJ2-7
d_call: TRBD2
clone_size: NA
v_call: TRBV11-2
cdr3_aa: CASSLFRRTSGASYEQYF
cdr3_nt: TGTGCCAGCAGCTTATTCCGCCGGACTAGCGGGGCCTCCTACGAGCAGTACTTC

j_call: TRBJ1-2
d_call: NA
clone_size: NA
v_call: TRBV9
cdr3_aa: CASSVGNSYTF
cdr3_nt: TGTGCCAGCAGCGTAGGGAATAGCTACACCTTC

j_call: TRBJ1-1
d_call: NA
clone_size: few
v_call: TRBV20-1
cdr3_aa: CSARVHSGGNTEAFF
cdr3_nt: TGCAGTGCTAGAGTGCACTCCGGCGGGAACACTGAAGCTTTCTTT

j_call: TRBJ2-4
d_call: NA
clone_size: few
v_call: TRBV20-1
cdr3_aa: CSARVLGGEQYF
cdr3_nt: TGCAGTGCTAGAGTTTTAGGGGGGGAGCAGTACTTC

j_call: TRBJ2-5
d_call: NA
clone_size: NA
v_call: TRBV10-3
cdr3_aa: CAIGAEYQETQYF
cdr3_nt: TGTGCCATAGGTGCGGAGTACCAAGAGACCCAGTACTTC

j_call: TRBJ1-4
d_call: NA
clone_size: few
v_call: TRBV7-9
cdr3_aa: CASSSQTTNEKLFF
cdr3_nt: TGTGCCAGCAGCTCACAAACAACTAATGAAAAACTGTTTTTT

j_call: TRBJ1-2
d_call: NA
clone_size: few
v_call: TRBV12-3/TRBV12-4
cdr3_aa: CASSLAGRNGYTF
cdr3_nt: TGTGCCAGCAGTTTAGCTGGGCGAAATGGCTACACCTTC

j_call: TRBJ1-4
d_call: NA
clone_size: NA
v_call: TRBV5-1
cdr3_aa: CASSLAGGLNEKLFF
cdr3_nt: TGCGCCAGCAGCTTGGCCGGGGGTCTTAATGAAAAACTGTTTTTT

j_call: TRBJ2-1
d_call: TRBD2
clone_size: once
v_call: TRBV3-1
cdr3_aa: CASSQEGSGGALNEQFF
cdr3_nt: TGTGCCAGCAGCCAAGAAGGTAGCGGGGGGGCCCTGAATGAGCAGTTCTTC

j_call: TRBJ2-1
d_call: NA
clone_size: NA
v_call: TRBV5-1
cdr3_aa: CASSLGLFTYNEQFF
cdr3_nt: TGCGCCAGCAGCTTGGGACTCTTCACCTACAATGAGCAGTTCTTC

j_call: TRBJ2-4
d_call: NA
clone_size: NA
v_call: TRBV29-1
cdr3_aa: CSVEDAGSVQYF
cdr3_nt: TGCAGCGTTGAAGATGCAGGATCGGTGCAGTACTTC

j_call: TRBJ1-2
d_call: TRBD1
clone_size: few
v_call: TRBV10-3
cdr3_aa: CAISATGTGGYGYTF
cdr3_nt: TGTGCCATCAGCGCTACCGGGACAGGGGGGTATGGCTACACCTTC

j_call: TRBJ2-7
d_call: NA
clone_size: NA
v_call: TRBV2
cdr3_aa: CASRGGTVDQQYF
cdr3_nt: TGTGCCAGCAGGGGGGGGACAGTGGATCAGCAGTACTTC

j_call: TRBJ1-1
d_call: NA
clone_size: NA
v_call: TRBV6-6
cdr3_aa: CASSYEGFTEAFF
cdr3_nt: TGTGCCAGCAGTTACGAAGGGTTTACTGAAGCTTTCTTT

j_call: TRBJ2-7
d_call: NA
clone_size: NA
v_call: TRBV4-3
cdr3_aa: CASSRWTRYYEQYF
cdr3_nt: TGCGCCAGCAGCCGATGGACAAGGTACTACGAGCAGTACTTC

j_call: TRBJ2-1
d_call: TRBD2
clone_size: NA
v_call: TRBV12-5
cdr3_aa: CASGLGGLAGRNEQFF
cdr3_nt: TGTGCTAGTGGTTTGGGAGGACTAGCGGGGAGGAATGAGCAGTTCTTC

j_call: TRBJ1-1
d_call: NA
clone_size: NA
v_call: TRBV30
cdr3_aa: CAWSVPGTGEAFF
cdr3_nt: TGTGCCTGGAGTGTACCAGGGACGGGGGAAGCTTTCTTT

j_call: TRBJ2-7
d_call: TRBD1
clone_size: once
v_call: TRBV29-1
cdr3_aa: CSGAGTGKKGYEQYF
cdr3_nt: TGCAGCGGGGCCGGGACAGGGAAGAAGGGCTACGAGCAGTACTTC

j_call: TRBJ2-3
d_call: TRBD2
clone_size: NA
v_call: TRBV4-3
cdr3_aa: CASSQDNREARTDTQYF
cdr3_nt: TGCGCCAGCAGCCAAGATAACCGGGAGGCGCGCACAGATACGCAGTATTTT

j_call: TRBJ2-7
d_call: NA
clone_size: NA
v_call: TRBV15
cdr3_aa: CATSRPRDEQYF
cdr3_nt: TGTGCCACCAGCAGGCCCAGAGACGAGCAGTACTTC

j_call: TRBJ1-1
d_call: NA
clone_size: once
v_call: TRBV27
cdr3_aa: CASSQGTRNTEAFF
cdr3_nt: TGTGCCAGCAGCCAGGGGACCCGGAACACTGAAGCTTTCTTT

j_call: TRBJ2-1
d_call: TRBD1
clone_size: few
v_call: TRBV5-5
cdr3_aa: CASSTGTGRVGSYNEQFF
cdr3_nt: TGTGCCAGCAGCACAGGGACAGGCCGGGTGGGGTCCTACAATGAGCAGTTCTTC

j_call: TRBJ1-1
d_call: TRBD1
clone_size: NA
v_call: TRBV4-2
cdr3_aa: CASSRKIGGGQGYTEAFF
cdr3_nt: TGTGCCAGCAGCCGCAAGATTGGAGGAGGACAGGGGTACACTGAAGCTTTCTTT

j_call: TRBJ2-5
d_call: NA
clone_size: NA
v_call: TRBV4-3
cdr3_aa: CASSLNLAQETQYF
cdr3_nt: TGCGCCAGCAGCCTCAATTTAGCCCAAGAGACCCAGTACTTC

j_call: TRBJ2-7
d_call: TRBD1
clone_size: few
v_call: TRBV7-9
cdr3_aa: CASSLILRGQAFGEQYF
cdr3_nt: TGTGCCAGCAGCTTAATCCTTCGGGGACAGGCGTTTGGCGAGCAGTACTTC

j_call: TRBJ1-1
d_call: TRBD1
clone_size: NA
v_call: TRBV6-6
cdr3_aa: CASSRDRVLNTEAFF
cdr3_nt: TGTGCCAGCTCCCGGGACAGGGTTCTGAACACTGAAGCTTTCTTT

j_call: TRBJ1-2
d_call: TRBD1
clone_size: few
v_call: TRBV29-1
cdr3_aa: CSVPAAGGLANYGYTF
cdr3_nt: TGCAGCGTCCCCGCGGCAGGGGGTTTAGCTAACTATGGCTACACCTTC

j_call: TRBJ1-2
d_call: TRBD1
clone_size: many
v_call: TRBV27
cdr3_aa: CASSLDRGYGYTF
cdr3_nt: TGTGCCAGCAGTCTCGACAGGGGCTATGGCTACACCTTC

j_call: TRBJ1-5
d_call: NA
clone_size: NA
v_call: TRBV19
cdr3_aa: CASSIGTQGVGQPQHF
cdr3_nt: TGTGCCAGTAGTATCGGGACCCAAGGGGTTGGTCAGCCCCAGCATTTT

j_call: TRBJ1-2
d_call: TRBD1
clone_size: many
v_call: TRBV7-2
cdr3_aa: CASSFGQGDYGYTF
cdr3_nt: TGTGCCAGCAGCTTTGGACAGGGGGACTATGGCTACACCTTC

j_call: TRBJ2-5
d_call: NA
clone_size: few
v_call: TRBV20-1
cdr3_aa: CSARGIRGSETQYF
cdr3_nt: TGCAGTGCTAGGGGTATTCGGGGATCAGAGACCCAGTACTTC

j_call: TRBJ1-5
d_call: NA
clone_size: NA
v_call: TRBV20-1
cdr3_aa: CSASSSNQPQHF
cdr3_nt: TGCAGTGCTAGCAGTAGCAATCAGCCCCAGCATTTT

j_call: TRBJ2-1
d_call: TRBD2
clone_size: few
v_call: TRBV7-2
cdr3_aa: CASSLGSGGLTYNEQFF
cdr3_nt: TGTGCCAGCAGCTTAGGTAGCGGGGGACTCACCTACAATGAGCAGTTCTTC

j_call: TRBJ2-3
d_call: TRBD2
clone_size: once
v_call: TRBV7-6
cdr3_aa: CASSISGGEEDTQYF
cdr3_nt: TGTGCCAGCAGCATAAGCGGGGGGGAGGAAGATACGCAGTATTTT